These 32 T cell receptor beta chains share one sample of origin, sequenced in a study of cytomegalovirus exposure and HLA in healthy donors. The PCR ran on 60 Vbeta and 13 Jbeta primers. The data were produced by immunoSEQ multiplex PCR, yet TCRdb's version contains in-frame clones alone and is incomplete. Here the sample spans about 160,000 clones, more than 60% being singletons. The specimen sequenced was PBMCs. The receptors stem from a woman aged 25 to 39 in good health and CMV-seronegative.

The sample holds one count of this clone. This chain joins TRBV5-1 and TRBJ1-2; D unclear. The CDR3 is 13 residues long. Trimming cost V 2 bases and J 8 bases, with 13 bases left between them. The germline V gene has CDR1 SGHRS and CDR2 YFSETQ. The DNA of the CDR3 is TGCGCCAGCAGCTTACCCTCGGGTGAGGGCTACACCTTC. Amino acid sequence: CASSLPSGEGYTF.

V gene TRBV18 combines with J gene TRBJ1-4; unclear D gene. Germline CDR1 and CDR2: KGHSH and LQKENI. The CDR3 contains 15 residues. V dropped 3 bases and J dropped 2 bases, with 10 bases sitting between them. CDR3 in amino acids: CASSPRSNTNEKLFF. The CDR3 DNA is TGTGCCAGCTCACCGCGCTCCAACACTAATGAAAAACTGTTTTTT.

The chain uses TRBV28 and TRBJ2-1, with 8 bases fitting TRBD2. Trimming cost V 8 bases and J 9 bases; bases outside gene matches: 12. In germline, CDR1 is MDHEN, CDR2 SYDVKM. There are 14 residues in the CDR3. As DNA, the CDR3 is TGTGCCAGCCTAACCACAGCGGGGGACCGTGAGCAGTTCTTC. Protein sequence: CASLTTAGDREQFF.

The table lists this clone with a count of one. The chain carries TRBV2 and TRBJ1-1, with D possibly TRBD1 on 6 matching bases. The CDR3 is 12 residues long. Germline CDR1 is SNHLY and CDR2 is FYNNEI. Trimming took off 9 bases at V and 1 base at J, with 9 bases between the two ends. DNA for the CDR3: TGTGCCAGTGGACAGTGGAACACTGAAGCTTTCTTT. This gives the protein CASGQWNTEAFF.

The chain recombines TRBV5-1 with TRBJ2-2; D not resolved. In germline, CDR1 is SGHRS, CDR2 YFSETQ. This CDR3 comprises 14 residues. With 5 bases removed from V and 4 bases from J, the gap between germline ends came to 12 bases. In DNA form, the CDR3 reads TGCGCCAGCAGGGCCACGACACCCACCGGGGAGCTGTTTTTT. Residues: CASRATTPTGELFF. Combining the CDR3 with reference TRBV5-1 and TRBJ2-2 gives the whole variable domain KAGVTQTPRYLIKTRGQQVTLSCSPISGHRSVSWYQQTPGQGLQFLFEYFSETQRNKGNFPGRFSGRQFSNSRSEMNVSTLELGDSALYLCASRATTPTGELFFGEGSRLTVL.

The gene calls are TRBV19 and TRBJ2-5; D unresolved. TRBJ2-7 matches the DNA end more closely, so the J call is doubtful. Per germline, CDR1 LNHDA and CDR2 SQIVND (reference sequence). CDR3 size: 12 residues. CDR3 in amino acids: CASSSPLYEQYF. The CDR3 DNA reads as TGTGCCAGTAGTTCCCCTCTCTACGAGCAGTACTTC.

The CDR3 reads CASSFPDTEAFF. The CDR3, as DNA: TGTGCCAGCAGTTTCCCGGACACTGAAGCTTTCTTT. The chain couples TRBV28 to TRBJ1-1, with no clear D. The germline V gene encodes CDR1 MDHEN and CDR2 SYDVKM. The CDR3 covers 12 residues. V lost 3 bases to trimming and J lost 3 bases, with 5 bases between them.

This clone has more than one count but fewer than ten. The genes are TRBV2 and TRBJ2-7; TRBD2 matches 9 bases. This CDR3 has 16 amino acids. The V and J ends lost 1 base and 3 bases, in that order; junction bases with no gene match: 7. The germline V gene has CDR1 SNHLY and CDR2 FYNNEI. The CDR3 nucleotides read TGTGCCAGCAGTGAAGGGTCAGCGGGGGGACTCTACGAGCAGTACTTC. As protein: CASSEGSAGGLYEQYF.

The genes are TRBV5-1 and TRBJ1-6; D gene ambiguous. Per germline, CDR1 SGHRS and CDR2 YFSETQ. The CDR3 spans 14 residues. V lost 1 base and J lost 2, with 4 bases in between. The CDR3 region is CASSLTTYNSPLHF. The CDR3 DNA reads TGCGCCAGCAGCTTGACTACCTATAATTCACCCCTCCACTTT.

This clone appeared once. The V gene is TRBV6-5, the J gene TRBJ2-1, with TRBD2 identical over 8 bases. Losses at the gene ends were 2 bases for V and 7 bases for J; bases not matched to a gene: 10. Germline V gene sequence: CDR1 MNHEY, CDR2 SVGAGI. The CDR3 spans 16 residues. CDR3 in amino acids: CASSYLLAGGPNEQFF. The CDR3 bases are TGTGCCAGCAGTTACCTCCTCGCGGGGGGCCCGAATGAGCAGTTCTTC.

The chain links TRBV7-8 to TRBJ2-7, with 11 bases lining up with TRBD2. The CDR3 has 18 amino acids. Trimming at V came to 1 base and at J to 1 base, leaving 9 bases not matched to a gene. Germline loops: CDR1 SGHVS, CDR2 FQNEAQ. The CDR3 sequence is CASSLVVAGGSGSYEQYF. The CDR3 coding sequence is TGTGCCAGCAGCTTAGTTGTAGCGGGGGGGTCTGGATCCTACGAGCAGTACTTC. Full variable domain (remainder filled in from reference TRBV7-8 and TRBJ2-7): GAGVSQSPRYKVAKRGQDVALRCDPISGHVSLFWYQQALGQGPEFLTYFQNEAQLDKSGLPSDRFFAERPEGSVSTLKIQRTQQEDSAVYLCASSLVVAGGSGSYEQYFGPGTRLTVT.

The J gene is TRBJ2-7, the V gene TRBV11-1; TRBD2 agrees at 10 bases. This CDR3 is built from 15 residues. The junction had 8 bases not matched to a gene; V was cut back by 2 bases and J by 7 bases. CDR1 and CDR2 from the germline V gene are SGHAT and FQDESV (reference sequence). In DNA, the CDR3 is TGTGCCAGCAGCTTAATAGCGGGGGGACCCGGGGAGCAGTACTTC. Translated: CASSLIAGGPGEQYF.

The chain carries TRBV6-1 and TRBJ1-3; D unresolved. The V and J ends lost 6 bases and 1 base respectively, with 7 bases between them. The CDR3 length is 13 residues. Per the germline V gene, CDR1 is MNHNS and CDR2 is SASEGT. The CDR3 region is CASSQVSGNTIYF. The CDR3 DNA sequence: TGTGCCAGCAGCCAGGTGTCTGGAAACACCATATATTTT.

The chain carries TRBV5-1 and TRBJ2-4; D call uncertain. The germline CDR1 and CDR2 sequences are SGHRS and YFSETQ. Trimming cost V 0 bases and J 7 bases, with 23 bases left between them. This CDR3 has 18 residues. The CDR3 protein is CASSLDSFSGASVNIQYF. CDR3 nucleotides: TGCGCCAGCAGCTTGGACAGTTTCTCTGGCGCATCCGTGAACATTCAGTACTTC.

The chain couples TRBV6-1 to TRBJ1-5; D is unresolved. V was cut by 6 bases and J by 6 bases, with 12 bases left in between. The germline CDR1 and CDR2 sequences are MNHNS and SASEGT. This CDR3 has 13 amino acids. In DNA form, the CDR3 reads TGTGCCAGCAGCGGGAGGGATCCTCAGCCCCAGCATTTT. Protein product: CASSGRDPQPQHF.

This clone showed up just once. This rearrangement joins TRBV29-1 to TRBJ2-3, with 9 bases identical to TRBD2. Germline CDR1 is SQVTM and CDR2 is ANQGSEA. This CDR3 comprises 15 residues. With 7 bases clipped from V and 1 base from J, the junction kept 9 bases outside the gene matches. For the CDR3, the DNA is TGCAGCGGTGGGGGCCCTAGCGGGGGCACAGATACGCAGTATTTT. It translates to CSGGGPSGGTDTQYF.

Only one count was recorded for this clone. J is TRBJ2-1 and V is TRBV7-6; the D gene is possibly TRBD1 (6 bases). Trimming cost V 3 bases and J 7 bases, with 10 bases left between them. CDR1 is SGHVS, CDR2 FNYEAQ, per germline. This CDR3 has 13 residues. DNA of the CDR3: TGTGCCAGCAGCTTTGGGGGCATGAATGAGCAGTTCTTC. Protein sequence: CASSFGGMNEQFF. Full variable domain (missing parts from reference TRBV7-6 and TRBJ2-1): GAGVSQSPRYKVTKRGQDVALRCDPISGHVSLYWYRQALGQGPEFLTYFNYEAQQDKSGLPNDRFSAERPEGSISTLTIQRTEQRDSAMYRCASSFGGMNEQFFGPGTRLTVL.

The CDR3 sequence is CASSVAVAGTSGSYEQYF. The CDR3 DNA reads TGTGCCAGCAGCGTGGCCGTCGCTGGGACTAGCGGGTCCTACGAGCAGTACTTC. The J gene is TRBJ2-7, the V gene TRBV9; 12 bases are shared with TRBD2. This CDR3 region has 18 residues. Germline-derived CDR1 and CDR2 are SGDLS and YYNGEE. The junction had 10 bases not matched to a gene; V was cut back by 2 bases and J by 1 base.

The chain has TRBV6-5 and TRBJ1-2; D perhaps matches TRBD1 (6 bases). The germline V and J ends were trimmed by 8 bases and 4 bases, with 14 bases remaining between them. The CDR3 spans 13 residues. Germline CDR1 MNHEY, CDR2 SVGAGI. The CDR3 DNA follows: TGTGCCAGCCGTTCGGACAGCTCCTATGGCTACACCTTC. Translating gives CASRSDSSYGYTF.

The rearrangement joins TRBV10-3 to TRBJ1-4, with D maybe TRBD1 (6 bases). This CDR3 region has 15 residues. CDR1 is ENHRY, CDR2 SYGVKD, per germline. V was cut by 3 bases and J by 0 bases, with 8 bases left in between. This CDR3 reads CAISEGGATNEKLFF. The CDR3 DNA sequence: TGTGCCATCAGTGAAGGGGGGGCAACTAATGAAAAACTGTTTTTT.

The DNA for the CDR3 is TGTGCCAGCAGCTTGAGGGGGGGCCCCACCGGGGAGCTGTTTTTT. Translated: CASSLRGGPTGELFF. The chain joins TRBV7-6 to TRBJ2-2, with D tentatively TRBD2 (7 bases). The V end was cut by 3 bases, the J end by 4 bases, with 12 bases between. The CDR3 consists of 15 residues. Per germline, CDR1 SGHVS and CDR2 FNYEAQ.

The chain is built from TRBV5-1 and TRBJ2-5; D perhaps matches TRBD2 (5 bases). The germline V and J ends were trimmed by 4 bases and 0 bases, with 7 bases remaining between them. The CDR3 is 13 residues long. Per the germline V gene, CDR1 is SGHRS and CDR2 is YFSETQ. The CDR3 sequence: CASSRGYQETQYF. The DNA for the CDR3 is TGCGCCAGCAGCAGAGGGTACCAAGAGACCCAGTACTTC.

V usage is TRBV29-1 and J usage is TRBJ2-7; D ambiguous. Trimming cost V 6 bases and J 0 bases, with 6 bases left between them. CDR1 is SQVTM, CDR2 ANQGSEA, per germline. The CDR3 extends over 11 amino acids. Here the CDR3 reads CSVGTSYEQYF. DNA of the CDR3: TGCAGCGTCGGTACCTCCTACGAGCAGTACTTC.

This rearrangement joins TRBV2 to TRBJ1-5; possible D gene TRBD1, 5 bases. Germline loops: CDR1 SNHLY, CDR2 FYNNEI. CDR3 length: 13 residues. The V end was cut by 5 bases, the J end by 5 bases, with 10 bases between. CDR3 amino acids: CASSLEGDQPQHF. The CDR3 coding sequence is TGTGCCAGCAGTTTGGAAGGGGATCAGCCCCAGCATTTT.

The chain carries TRBV12-5 and TRBJ1-1, with 7 bases lining up with TRBD1. This CDR3 comprises 14 residues. V lost 6 bases and J lost 0; bases outside the gene matches: 4. In germline, CDR1 is LGHNT, CDR2 FRNRAP. The CDR3 coding sequence is TGTGCTAGTGGCCCGGGACAGATGAACACTGAAGCTTTCTTT. It translates to CASGPGQMNTEAFF.

The chain joins TRBV4-1 to TRBJ1-5; 8 nucleotides align to TRBD1. This CDR3 is 15 amino acids long. Germline CDR1 is MGHRA and CDR2 is YSYEKL. The V gene end was trimmed by 4 bases and the J gene end by 8 bases; junction bases not matched to a gene: 10. This CDR3 reads CASSPQRTGFEPQHF. For the CDR3, the DNA is TGCGCCAGCAGCCCCCAAAGGACAGGGTTTGAGCCCCAGCATTTT.

The chain couples TRBV28 to TRBJ1-4; TRBD1 matches at 8 bases. The CDR3 contains 16 residues. Unmatched junction bases numbered 4, after V lost 4 bases and J lost 0 bases. Germline CDR1 is MDHEN and CDR2 is SYDVKM. The CDR3 sequence is CASSSQGGATNEKLFF. Here the CDR3 DNA reads TGTGCCAGCAGTTCACAGGGGGGGGCAACTAATGAAAAACTGTTTTTT.

The genes are TRBV7-6 and TRBJ2-5; no firm D call. Germline V gene sequence: CDR1 SGHVS, CDR2 FNYEAQ. This CDR3 contains 12 residues. Trimming removed 5 bases at V and 4 bases at J, with 8 bases between. CDR3 DNA sequence: TGTGCCAGCAGCCCCTCGGGAGAGACCCAGTACTTC. Its translation: CASSPSGETQYF.

The chain recombines TRBV5-1 with TRBJ1-1; tentatively, D is TRBD1 (5 bases). The ends were cut back, 2 bases at V and 1 base at J, with 12 bases in the middle. This CDR3 is built from 15 residues. The germline CDR1 and CDR2 sequences are SGHRS and YFSETQ. CDR3 sequence: CASSFQGGGNTEAFF. DNA for the CDR3: TGCGCCAGCAGCTTTCAGGGAGGTGGGAACACTGAAGCTTTCTTT.

This clone was seen once. V usage is TRBV7-2 and J usage is TRBJ2-7; 9 positions agree with TRBD1. The junction had 10 bases not matched to a gene; V was cut back by 6 bases and J by 4 bases. This CDR3 has 15 amino acids. Germline CDR1 and CDR2: SGHTA and FQGNSA. CDR3 DNA: TGTGCCAGCAGTTGGCCCCCGGGACAGGGTTACGAGCAGTACTTC. Translating gives CASSWPPGQGYEQYF. The full variable domain, its missing parts supplied by reference TRBV7-2 and TRBJ2-7, is GAGVSQSPSNKVTEKGKDVELRCDPISGHTALYWYRQSLGQGLEFLIYFQGNSAPDKSGLPSDRFSAERTGGSVSTLTIQRTQQEDSAVYLCASSWPPGQGYEQYFGPGTRLTVT.

This clone occurred many times. The J gene is TRBJ2-2, the V gene TRBV6-5; 10 bases match TRBD1. CDR3 length equals 15 residues. The germline V gene encodes CDR1 MNHEY and CDR2 SVGAGI. V shed 6 bases and J 1 base; nucleotides not matched to a gene: 2. CDR3 DNA sequence: TGTGCCAGCAGACGGGACAGGGGGAACACCGGGGAGCTGTTTTTT. Translating it yields CASRRDRGNTGELFF.

The chain combines TRBV7-6 with TRBJ2-7; 14 nucleotides line up with TRBD2. V dropped 5 bases and J dropped 3; count of bases not matched to a gene: 6. There are 16 residues in the CDR3. Germline CDR1 is SGHVS and CDR2 is FNYEAQ. As DNA, the CDR3 is TGTGCCAGCAGCCCGGGACTAGCGGGGGCCCACTACGAGCAGTACTTC. It is translated as CASSPGLAGAHYEQYF.